This is a list of T cell receptor beta chains from one sample in a study of cytomegalovirus exposure and HLA in healthy donors. The assay was immunoSEQ multiplex PCR, and TCRdb's table has in-frame clones only and misses some. The table includes about 200,000 clones, about four fifths detected once. Sequenced material: PBMCs. The receptor set was obtained from a woman between 35 and 50 years old in good health and CMV-seronegative. CDR3s leave out the opening cysteine and the closing phenylalanine or tryptophan. Fields, in order: clone size, V gene, CDR3 protein. Expanded clones get a size class; other rows say once, few or many, or leave the size out.

size: .
V: TRBV4-1
CDR3: ASSLQAGANTEAF

size: .
V: TRBV9
CDR3: ASSLGQGARGYT

size: once
V: TRBV4-1
CDR3: ASSLPGLAGADTQY

size: .
V: TRBV4-1
CDR3: ASSQILAGYNEQF

size: .
V: TRBV4-1
CDR3: ASSPGLAGVNEQF

size: .
V: TRBV5-1
CDR3: ASSPGTSGNQPQH

size: .
V: TRBV5-1
CDR3: ASSSDRADTQY

size: .
V: TRBV28
CDR3: ASDSVSGNTIY

size: .
V: TRBV9
CDR3: ASSVGTSGRIDEQF

size: .
V: TRBV4-3
CDR3: ASSKGVSGNQPQH

size: .
V: TRBV7-8
CDR3: ASSRNRGTDTQY

size: once
V: TRBV11-3
CDR3: ASRAGGRERGYGYT

size: .
V: TRBV5-1
CDR3: ASSLAVIGGNRADTQY

size: .
V: TRBV6-1
CDR3: ASSEGGQGYGYT

size: .
V: TRBV19
CDR3: ASSTSGAGANVLT

size: .
V: TRBV5-6
CDR3: ASSPGQGRHQPQH

size: .
V: TRBV5-1
CDR3: ASSLYLEENTEAF

size: once
V: TRBV5-4
CDR3: ASSASSGSSSDTQY

size: .
V: TRBV7-9
CDR3: ASSFSGTSGDNEQF

size: .
V: TRBV27
CDR3: ASRPQGANNYGYT

size: .
V: TRBV7-9
CDR3: ASSLVGGNYGYT

size: .
V: TRBV7-8
CDR3: ASTLLAGGYNEQF

size: .
V: TRBV12-5
CDR3: ASGLSGRAYNEQF

size: .
V: TRBV7-2
CDR3: ASSLSSSGNTIY

size: .
V: TRBV4-3
CDR3: ASSQEGSGNTQY

size: once
V: TRBV6-5
CDR3: ASSYARANEKLF

size: .
V: TRBV20-1
CDR3: SGSVTDTQY

size: .
V: TRBV9
CDR3: ASSAGTGGYEQY

size: .
V: TRBV11-3
CDR3: ASSLRGQVLDTQY

size: .
V: TRBV11-3
CDR3: ASSLISGQGNEKLF

size: .
V: TRBV7-8
CDR3: ASSQDLSGFYEQY

size: .
V: TRBV4-1
CDR3: ASSYGLAGEKNEQF

size: .
V: TRBV4-1
CDR3: ASSQRQGRNGELF

size: .
V: TRBV30
CDR3: AWTSGPPDTQY

size: few
V: TRBV5-1
CDR3: ASSLQGLDTEAF

size: .
V: TRBV11-2
CDR3: ASSRELVFSGNTIY

size: .
V: TRBV9
CDR3: ASSVYPRETGRGETQY

size: few
V: TRBV18
CDR3: ASSPPGWGEGTPQETQY